This T cell receptor beta chain is drawn from a study of shared clonotypes between healthy human individuals. Study details: There were three CD4 naive, three CD4 memory, two CD8 naive and one CD8 memory plates per donor. Whole-study findings and limits: In a handful of donors, around 5% of naive CD4 clonotypes appeared in common. The researchers took only blood, and tissue repertoires probably look different.

Libraries were prepared by immunoSEQ multiplex PCR; TCRdb keeps only in-frame clonotypes and omits some of them. The sample includes roughly 1 million clones, about 70% seen only once; the top ten take approximately 1.5%. Notes on this clone: As yet, its antigen is unknown.

The source material was memory CD4+ T cells sorted from blood. The subset is: CD45RA-negative fraction. The source is a man between 18 and 29 years old in good health.

The CDR3 DNA sequence: TGTGCCAGCAGCCCTGGGACTAGCGGGAGGGGGGAGCAGTTCTTC. Protein product: CASSPGTSGRGEQFF. The gene calls are TRBV11-3 and TRBJ2-1, with TRBD2 matching 16 bases. CDR3 length equals 15 residues. After removal of 5 bases from V and 10 bases from J, the junction contained 5 bases not matched to a gene. From germline, CDR1 is SGHNT and CDR2 YENEEA.